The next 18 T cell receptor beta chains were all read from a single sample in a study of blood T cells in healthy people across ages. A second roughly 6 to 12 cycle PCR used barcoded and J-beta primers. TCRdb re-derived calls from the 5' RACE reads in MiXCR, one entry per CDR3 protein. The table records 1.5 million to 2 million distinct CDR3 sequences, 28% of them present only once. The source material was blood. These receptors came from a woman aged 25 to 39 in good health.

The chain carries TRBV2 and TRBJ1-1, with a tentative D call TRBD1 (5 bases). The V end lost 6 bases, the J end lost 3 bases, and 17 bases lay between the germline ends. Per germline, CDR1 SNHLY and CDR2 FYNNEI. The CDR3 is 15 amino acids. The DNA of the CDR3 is TGTGCCAGCAGCTCCTTAGGGGTCGCTGACACTGAAGCTTTCTTT. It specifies CASSSLGVADTEAFF.

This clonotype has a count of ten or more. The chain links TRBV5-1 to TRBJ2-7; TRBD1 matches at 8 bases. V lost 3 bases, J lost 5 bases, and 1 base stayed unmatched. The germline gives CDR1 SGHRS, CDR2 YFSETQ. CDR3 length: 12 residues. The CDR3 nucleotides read TGCGCCAGCAGCTCACAGGGGGACGAGCAGTACTTC. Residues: CASSSQGDEQYF.

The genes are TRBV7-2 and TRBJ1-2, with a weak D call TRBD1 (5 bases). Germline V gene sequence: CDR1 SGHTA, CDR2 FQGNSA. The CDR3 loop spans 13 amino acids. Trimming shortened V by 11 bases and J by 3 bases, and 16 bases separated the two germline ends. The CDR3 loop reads CAGNLIQDYGYTF. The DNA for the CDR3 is TGTGCCGGCAACCTGATACAGGACTATGGCTACACCTTC.

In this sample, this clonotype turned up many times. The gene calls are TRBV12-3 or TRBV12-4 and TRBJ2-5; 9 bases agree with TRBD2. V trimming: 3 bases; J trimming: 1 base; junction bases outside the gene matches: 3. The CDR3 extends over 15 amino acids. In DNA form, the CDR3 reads TGTGCCAGCAGTTTCGGCGGGGGGGGCCAAGAGACCCAGTACTTC. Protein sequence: CASSFGGGGQETQYF.

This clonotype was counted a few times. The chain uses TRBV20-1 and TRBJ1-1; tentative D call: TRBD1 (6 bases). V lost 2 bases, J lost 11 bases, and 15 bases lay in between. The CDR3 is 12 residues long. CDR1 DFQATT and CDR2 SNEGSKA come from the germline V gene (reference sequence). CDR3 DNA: TGCAGTGCTAGACATAACAGGGAGGTCGCTTTCTTT. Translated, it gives CSARHNREVAFF.

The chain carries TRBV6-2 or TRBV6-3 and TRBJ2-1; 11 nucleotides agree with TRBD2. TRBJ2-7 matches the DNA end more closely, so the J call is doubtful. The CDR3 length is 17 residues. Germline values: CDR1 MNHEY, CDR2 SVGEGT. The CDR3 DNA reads TGTGCCAGCAGACTACTAGCGGGAGTCAGCTCCTACAATGAGCAGTACTTC. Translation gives CASRLLAGVSSYNEQYF.

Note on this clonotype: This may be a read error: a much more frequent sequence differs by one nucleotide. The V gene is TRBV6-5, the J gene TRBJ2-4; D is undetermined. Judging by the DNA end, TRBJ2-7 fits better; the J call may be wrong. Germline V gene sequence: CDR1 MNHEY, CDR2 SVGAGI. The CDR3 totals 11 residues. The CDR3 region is CASMPRYEQYF. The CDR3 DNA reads TGTGCCAGCATGCCTAGATACGAGCAGTACTTC.

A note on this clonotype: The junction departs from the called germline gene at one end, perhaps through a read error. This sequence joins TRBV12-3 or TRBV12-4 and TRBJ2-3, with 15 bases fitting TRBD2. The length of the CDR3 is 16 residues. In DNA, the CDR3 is TGTGCCAGCAGTCCGGGGACTAGCGGGAGGACAGGTACGCAGTATTTT. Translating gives CASSPGTSGRTGTQYF.

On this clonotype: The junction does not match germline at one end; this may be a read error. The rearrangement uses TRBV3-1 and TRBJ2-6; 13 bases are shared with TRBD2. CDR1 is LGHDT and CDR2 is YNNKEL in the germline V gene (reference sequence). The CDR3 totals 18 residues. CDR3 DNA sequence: TGTGCCAGCAGCCTTGGACTAGCGGGAGCCGCTGGGGCCAACGTCATGACTTTC. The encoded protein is CASSLGLAGAAGANVMTF.

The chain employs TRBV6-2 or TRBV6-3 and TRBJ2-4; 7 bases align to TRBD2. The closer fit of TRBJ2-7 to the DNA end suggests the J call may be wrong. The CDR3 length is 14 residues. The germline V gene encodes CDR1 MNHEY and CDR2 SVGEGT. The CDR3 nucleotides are TGTGCCAGCAAGCGAGGAGGGGAGGGGTACGAGCAGTACTTC. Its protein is CASKRGGEGYEQYF.

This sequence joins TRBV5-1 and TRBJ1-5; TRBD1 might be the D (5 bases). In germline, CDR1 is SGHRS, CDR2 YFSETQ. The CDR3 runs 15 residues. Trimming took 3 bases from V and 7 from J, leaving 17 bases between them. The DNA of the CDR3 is TGCGCCAGCAGCTCCCTCGGCGGGGCAGGCCAGCCCCAGCATTTT. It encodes CASSSLGGAGQPQHF.

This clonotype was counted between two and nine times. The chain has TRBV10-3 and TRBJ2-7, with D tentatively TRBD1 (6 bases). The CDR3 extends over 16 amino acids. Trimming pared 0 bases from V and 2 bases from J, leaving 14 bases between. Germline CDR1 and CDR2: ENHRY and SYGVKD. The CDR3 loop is CAISESAAGTTYEQYF. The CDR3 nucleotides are TGTGCCATCAGTGAGTCCGCGGCCGGGACAACCTACGAGCAGTACTTC.

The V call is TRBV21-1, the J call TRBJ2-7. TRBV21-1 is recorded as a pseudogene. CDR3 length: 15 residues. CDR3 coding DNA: TGTGCCAGCAGCAAAGGGCAGGGGGACCTCTACGAGCAGTACTTC. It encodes CASSKGQGDLYEQYF.

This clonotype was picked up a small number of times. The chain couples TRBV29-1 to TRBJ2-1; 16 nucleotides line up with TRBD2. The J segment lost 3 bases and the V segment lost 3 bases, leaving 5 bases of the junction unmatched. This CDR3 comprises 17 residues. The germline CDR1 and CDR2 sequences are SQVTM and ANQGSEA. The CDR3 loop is CSVEGLAGGERYNEQFF. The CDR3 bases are TGCAGCGTTGAGGGACTAGCGGGAGGGGAGCGCTACAATGAGCAGTTCTTC.

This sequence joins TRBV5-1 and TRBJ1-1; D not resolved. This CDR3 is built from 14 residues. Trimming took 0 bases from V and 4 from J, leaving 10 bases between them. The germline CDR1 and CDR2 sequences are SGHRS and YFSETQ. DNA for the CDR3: TGCGCCAGCAGCTTGGCAGGTATGAGCACTGAAGCTTTCTTT. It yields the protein CASSLAGMSTEAFF.

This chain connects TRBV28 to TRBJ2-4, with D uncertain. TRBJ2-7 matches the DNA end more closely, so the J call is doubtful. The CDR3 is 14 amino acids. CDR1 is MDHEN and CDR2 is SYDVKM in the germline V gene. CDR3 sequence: CASSVGSRTYEQYF. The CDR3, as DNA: TGTGCCAGCAGTGTGGGTTCAAGAACCTACGAGCAGTACTTC.

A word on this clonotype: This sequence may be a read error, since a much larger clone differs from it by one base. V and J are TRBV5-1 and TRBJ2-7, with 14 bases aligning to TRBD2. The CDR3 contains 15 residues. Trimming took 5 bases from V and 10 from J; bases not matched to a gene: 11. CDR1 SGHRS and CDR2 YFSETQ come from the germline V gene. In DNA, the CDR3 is TGCGCCAGCAGGCCGGGACTAGCGGGGGAAGAGACCCAGTACGTC. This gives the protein CASRPGLAGEETQYV.

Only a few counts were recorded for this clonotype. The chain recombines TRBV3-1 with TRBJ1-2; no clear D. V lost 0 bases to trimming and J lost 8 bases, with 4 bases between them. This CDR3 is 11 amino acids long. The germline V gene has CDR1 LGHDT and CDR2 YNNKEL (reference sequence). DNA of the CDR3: TGTGCCAGCAGCCAAGATAGCGGCTACACCTTC. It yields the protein CASSQDSGYTF.